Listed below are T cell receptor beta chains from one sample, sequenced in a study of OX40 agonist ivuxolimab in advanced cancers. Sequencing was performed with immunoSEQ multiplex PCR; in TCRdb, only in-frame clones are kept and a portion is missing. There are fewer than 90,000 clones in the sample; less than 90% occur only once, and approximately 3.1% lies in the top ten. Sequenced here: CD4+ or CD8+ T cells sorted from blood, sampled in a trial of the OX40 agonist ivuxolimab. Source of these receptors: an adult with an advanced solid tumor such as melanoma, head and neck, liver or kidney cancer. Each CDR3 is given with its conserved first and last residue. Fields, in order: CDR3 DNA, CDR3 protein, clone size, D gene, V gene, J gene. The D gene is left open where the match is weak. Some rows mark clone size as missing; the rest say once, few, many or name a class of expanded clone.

DNA: TGCGCCAGCAGGCCCGGGGGCCCAAGCTCTGGAAACACCATATATTTT; CDR3: CASRPGGPSSGNTIYF; size: -; D: -; V: TRBV10-1; J: TRBJ1-3
DNA: TGCGCCAGCAGCCTGGGACTAGCGGGAGGTGAGCAGTTCTTC; CDR3: CASSLGLAGGEQFF; size: -; D: TRBD2; V: TRBV5-1; J: TRBJ2-1
DNA: TGTGCCACCAGCAGAGAATTGGGGGGGCCCAATCAGCCCCAGCATTTT; CDR3: CATSRELGGPNQPQHF; size: few; D: -; V: TRBV15; J: TRBJ1-5
DNA: TGCGCCAGCAGCTTGGGGGGCGGGCCAGCTAATGAAAAACTGTTTTTT; CDR3: CASSLGGGPANEKLFF; size: -; D: -; V: TRBV5-1; J: TRBJ1-4
DNA: TGTGCCAGCGCAGGGGCAGAGACCCAGTACTTC; CDR3: CASAGAETQYF; size: -; D: -; V: TRBV6-6; J: TRBJ2-5
DNA: TGTGCCAGCAGCGTAGGAAGAGCGGGGGGGAGCTCCTACAATGAGCAGTTCTTC; CDR3: CASSVGRAGGSSYNEQFF; size: -; D: TRBD2; V: TRBV9; J: TRBJ2-1
DNA: TGTGCCAGCAGTAAAATTAAGTCGAATCAGCCCCAGCATTTT; CDR3: CASSKIKSNQPQHF; size: -; D: -; V: TRBV6-1; J: TRBJ1-5
DNA: TGTGCCAGCAATATTGACAGACAGGGTGAAAAACTGTTTTTT; CDR3: CASNIDRQGEKLFF; size: -; D: TRBD1; V: TRBV2; J: TRBJ1-4
DNA: TGTGCCAGCAGTGAAGTTGGAAGCGGGAGGGCCTCTGGGGCCAACGTCCTGACTTTC; CDR3: CASSEVGSGRASGANVLTF; size: -; D: TRBD2; V: TRBV2; J: TRBJ2-6
DNA: TGTGCCAGCAGCTTCAGGGGTATCCAAGAGACCCAGTACTTC; CDR3: CASSFRGIQETQYF; size: -; D: -; V: TRBV5-4; J: TRBJ2-5
DNA: TGTGCCTGGAGTCGCGGGGGCACCTATGGCTACACCTTC; CDR3: CAWSRGGTYGYTF; size: -; D: -; V: TRBV30; J: TRBJ1-2
DNA: TGTGCCAGCAGTGAGAGGATCTATGGCTACACCTTC; CDR3: CASSERIYGYTF; size: -; D: -; V: TRBV6-1; J: TRBJ1-2
DNA: TGTGCTAGTGGTTTGCGACCGGGGCGGGAGGCTAGAGCCTACAATGAGCAGTTCTTC; CDR3: CASGLRPGREARAYNEQFF; size: -; D: TRBD2; V: TRBV12-5; J: TRBJ2-1
DNA: TGTGCCAGCAGACAAGGTGGGGATCCGGGTGGCTACACCTTC; CDR3: CASRQGGDPGGYTF; size: -; D: -; V: TRBV6-5; J: TRBJ1-2
DNA: TGCGCCAGCAGCTTGGGGGTTAGCGGCCCCTCTCTCTACGAGCAGTACTTC; CDR3: CASSLGVSGPSLYEQYF; size: -; D: -; V: TRBV5-1; J: TRBJ2-7
DNA: TGTGCCAGCAGCCCTCGGACGGATGAAGCTTTCTTT; CDR3: CASSPRTDEAFF; size: -; D: -; V: TRBV5-4; J: TRBJ1-1
DNA: TGTGCCAGCTCACCAGGAACTAATCAGCCCCAGCATTTT; CDR3: CASSPGTNQPQHF; size: -; D: -; V: TRBV18; J: TRBJ1-5
DNA: TGCGCCAGCAGCCTTTTGGGGAGCTCCTACAATGAGCAGTTCTTC; CDR3: CASSLLGSSYNEQFF; size: -; D: -; V: TRBV4-1; J: TRBJ2-1
DNA: TGTGCCAGCAGTGCCTACGCTGTGGGCCAAGAGACCCAGTACTTC; CDR3: CASSAYAVGQETQYF; size: -; D: -; V: TRBV6-1; J: TRBJ2-5
DNA: TGTGCCAGTATCCCAGGGGGCGCGTATGGCTACACCTTC; CDR3: CASIPGGAYGYTF; size: -; D: TRBD1; V: TRBV19; J: TRBJ1-2
DNA: TGTGCCAGCAGCCCTCGGGTGGGGCGGGAGCAGTCCTACAATGAGCAGTTCTTC; CDR3: CASSPRVGREQSYNEQFF; size: -; D: TRBD2; V: TRBV7-3; J: TRBJ2-1
DNA: TGCGCCAGCAGCCAAGATCGGGGCACTGGGGCCAACGTCCTGACTTTC; CDR3: CASSQDRGTGANVLTF; size: -; D: -; V: TRBV4-1; J: TRBJ2-6
DNA: TGTGCCAGCTCACCCGGACAGGGAGTCTACGAGCAGTACTTC; CDR3: CASSPGQGVYEQYF; size: -; D: TRBD1; V: TRBV18; J: TRBJ2-7
DNA: TGCGCCAGCAGCTTTCGCAGGCTAGCGGAGCGCACAGATACGCAGTATTTT; CDR3: CASSFRRLAERTDTQYF; size: -; D: TRBD2; V: TRBV4-1; J: TRBJ2-3
DNA: TGTGCCAGCACCCTCCTTTCGGGGACAGATACGCAGTATTTT; CDR3: CASTLLSGTDTQYF; size: -; D: -; V: TRBV11-3; J: TRBJ2-3
DNA: TGTGCCAGCAGCCCCCCCTCGGTCTGGGATGAAAAACTGTTTTTT; CDR3: CASSPPSVWDEKLFF; size: -; D: -; V: TRBV21-1; J: TRBJ1-4
DNA: TGCGCCAGCAGCTTGGGGGGCGCGGGACAGGTCTCTGGAAACACCATATATTTT; CDR3: CASSLGGAGQVSGNTIYF; size: -; D: TRBD1; V: TRBV5-1; J: TRBJ1-3
DNA: TGCGCCAGCAGTCAATCGCGGGGGGACACGGAGGCAGCGTATGGCTACACCTTC; CDR3: CASSQSRGDTEAAYGYTF; size: -; D: -; V: TRBV23-1; J: TRBJ1-2